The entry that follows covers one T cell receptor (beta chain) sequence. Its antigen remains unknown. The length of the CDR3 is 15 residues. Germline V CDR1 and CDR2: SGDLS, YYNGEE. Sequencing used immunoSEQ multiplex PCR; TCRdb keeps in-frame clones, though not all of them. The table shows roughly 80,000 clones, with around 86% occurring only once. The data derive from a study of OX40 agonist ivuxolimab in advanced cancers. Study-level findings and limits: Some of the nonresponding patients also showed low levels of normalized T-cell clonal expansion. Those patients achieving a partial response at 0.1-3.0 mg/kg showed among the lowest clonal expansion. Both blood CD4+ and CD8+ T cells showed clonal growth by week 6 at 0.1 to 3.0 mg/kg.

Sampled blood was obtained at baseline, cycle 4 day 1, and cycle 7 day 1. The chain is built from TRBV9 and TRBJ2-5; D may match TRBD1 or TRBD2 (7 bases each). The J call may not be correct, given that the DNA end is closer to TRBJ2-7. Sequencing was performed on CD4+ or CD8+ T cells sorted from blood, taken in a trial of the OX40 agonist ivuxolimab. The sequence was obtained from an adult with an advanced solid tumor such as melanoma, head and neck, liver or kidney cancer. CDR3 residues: CASSVEAGGGYEQYF. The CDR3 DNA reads TGTGCCAGCAGCGTAGAGGCAGGGGGGGGCTACGAGCAGTACTTC.